Each of the 13 T cell receptor beta chains below was sequenced from the same sample in a study of T cells in women clearing cervical HPV infection. Here immunoSEQ multiplex PCR was the method, and the copy in TCRdb shows in-frame clones only, minus some. The sample totals tens of thousands of clones; its top ten clones hold approximately 5.5%. Sequenced: blood buffy coat. These receptor sequences come from a woman between 18 and 75 years old with a cervical HPV16 infection that either progressed to CIN3+ or cleared (not recorded which).

As concerns this clone: The read finishes 3 residues shy of the CDR3 end, and the germline J gene is used to complete it. This chain joins TRBV2 and TRBJ2-3; 8 bases align to TRBD2. Germline V gives CDR1 SNHLY, CDR2 FYNNEI. The CDR3 runs 14 residues. CDR3 DNA (partial): TGTGCCAGTAATCTAGCGGGTGCTCTAGAGACG. Translated: CASNLAGALET. The full CDR3 protein is CASNLAGALETQYF.

On this clone itself: The read ends 3 residues early relative to the CDR3; the germline J gene fills the gap. V is TRBV7-6 and J is TRBJ2-3, with a weak D call TRBD2 (5 bases). V lost 4 bases, J lost 5 bases, and 10 bases lay in between. The CDR3 has 13 amino acids. CDR1 SGHVS and CDR2 FNYEAQ come from the germline V gene. The DNA read from the CDR3 is TGTGCCAGCAGCTCTAGCCGGGAAGATACG. It is translated as CASSSSREDT. In full, the CDR3 reads CASSSSREDTQYF.

With regard to this clone: The read is 3 residues too short to cover the CDR3 end, so that end is filled in from the germline J gene. The J gene is TRBJ2-3, the V gene TRBV20-1; 15 bases are a match to TRBD2. The CDR3 is 17 amino acids. J lost 0 bases, V lost 5 bases, and 6 bases had no gene match. CDR1 and CDR2 (germline): DFQATT, SNEGSKA (reference sequence). CDR3 sequence reads: CSALGTSGGSSTDTQYF. Incomplete CDR3 DNA: TGCAGTGCTTTGGGGACTAGCGGGGGGAGTAGCACAGATACG.

On this clone itself: Sequencing ends 3 residues short of the CDR3 end; the germline J gene provides the rest. The chain combines TRBV6-4 with TRBJ1-6; D is unclear. CDR1 and CDR2 (germline): MRHNA, SNTAGT. The ends were cut back, 2 bases at V and 5 bases at J, with 4 bases in the middle. This CDR3 is built from 13 residues. The part of the CDR3 DNA that was read is TGTGCCAGCAGTGACAGGGATAATTCACCC. Amino acid sequence: CASSDRDNSP. The CDR3 in full is CASSDRDNSPLHF.

Of note for this clone: At one end the junction does not follow the germline gene, possibly because of a read error. The read is 3 residues too short to cover the CDR3 end, so that end is filled in from the germline J gene. The chain is built from TRBV4-2 and TRBJ1-2; 9 bases match TRBD1. Germline loops: CDR1 LGHNA, CDR2 YNFKEQ. CDR3 size: 14 residues. The CDR3 sequence is CASSPTGGLYGYTF. CDR3 DNA (partial): TGCGCCAGCAGCCCGACAGGGGGACTCTATGGC.

Note on this clone: The read terminates 3 residues before the CDR3 end, so the remaining end is supplied by the germline J gene. This chain uses TRBV29-1 with TRBJ1-2, with TRBD1 matching over 11 bases. The CDR3 contains 13 residues. The germline CDR1 and CDR2 sequences are SQVTM and ANQGSEA. The J segment lost 6 bases and the V segment lost 5 bases, leaving 5 bases of the junction unmatched. The CDR3 bases that were read are TGCAGCGTTCCGGGACAGGGGGTCCATGGC. It encodes CSVPGQGVHG. The full CDR3 sequence reads CSVPGQGVHGYTF. The complete variable domain, with remaining parts taken from reference TRBV29-1 and TRBJ1-2, reads SAVISQKPSRDICQRGTSLTIQCQVDSQVTMMFWYRQQPGQSLTLIATANQGSEATYESGFVIDKFPISRPNLTFSTLTVSNMSPEDSSIYLCSVPGQGVHGYTFGSGTRLTVV.

Comment on this clone: The read halts 3 residues ahead of the CDR3 end, with the missing end drawn from the germline J gene. The J gene is TRBJ2-5, the V gene TRBV6-2 or TRBV6-3; 7 bases align to TRBD2. Unmatched junction bases numbered 5, after V lost 0 bases and J lost 1 base. In germline, CDR1 is MNHEY, CDR2 SVGEGT. The CDR3 covers 16 residues. The CDR3 bases that were read are TGTGCCAGCAGTTACTCGAGACTAGCCCCCCAAGAGACC. Its protein product is CASSYSRLAPQET. The whole CDR3 sequence is CASSYSRLAPQETQYF.

As concerns this clone: The observed sequence ends 3 residues before the CDR3 terminus, with the missing tail filled in from the germline J gene. This chain connects TRBV14 to TRBJ2-3; 7 bases line up with TRBD2. Trimming removed 4 bases from V and 1 base from J; junction bases left unmatched: 14. The germline gives CDR1 SGHDN, CDR2 FVKESK. The CDR3 length is 18 residues. Here the CDR3 reads CASSPSGARLAGTDTQYF. Incomplete CDR3 DNA: TGTGCCAGCAGCCCGAGCGGGGCTAGGCTAGCGGGCACAGATACG. The full variable domain, with the rest looked up from reference TRBV14 and TRBJ2-3, is EAGVTQFPSHSVIEKGQTVTLRCDPISGHDNLYWYRRVMGKEIKFLLHFVKESKQDESGMPNNRFLAERTGGTYSTLKVQPAELEDSGVYFCASSPSGARLAGTDTQYFGPGTRLTVL.

Points on this clone: Additional DNA sequences in this sample encode the identical CDR3. This CDR3 reads CSARTVYYGYTF. The CDR3 bases that were read are TGCAGTGCTAGGACAGTTTACTATGGC. The chain recombines TRBV20-1 with TRBJ1-2; D is possibly TRBD1 (5 bases). The missing CDR3 end, 3 residues past where the read stops, is filled in from the germline J gene. The V gene's germline CDR1 is DFQATT and CDR2 SNEGSKA (reference sequence). The CDR3 length is 12 residues. V was cut by 3 bases and J by 3 bases, with 8 bases left in between.

Concerning this clone itself: The read is 3 residues too short to cover the CDR3 end, so that end is filled in from the germline J gene. The chain combines TRBV2 with TRBJ1-1, with D perhaps TRBD1 (5 bases). This CDR3 has 12 amino acids. Germline CDR1 is SNHLY and CDR2 is FYNNEI. The CDR3: CACQTVQIEAFF. CDR3 DNA, as far as it was read: TGTGCCTGCCAGACAGTACAGATAGAA.

This CDR3 reads CASSPGELYNSPLHF. The part of the CDR3 DNA that was read is TGTGCCAGCTCACCCGGTGAGCTTTATAATTCACCC. This rearrangement joins TRBV18 to TRBJ1-6; no reliable D call. The DNA ends 3 residues before the CDR3 does, and the rest of the CDR3 is filled in from the germline J gene. Germline V gives CDR1 KGHSH, CDR2 LQKENI. Trimming cost V 3 bases and J 4 bases, with 10 bases left between them. The CDR3 contains 15 residues.

As to this clone: The read finishes 3 residues shy of the CDR3 end, and the germline J gene is used to complete it. The chain joins TRBV20-1 to TRBJ2-2; a possible D gene is TRBD2 (7 bases). The germline gives CDR1 DFQATT, CDR2 SNEGSKA (reference sequence). CDR3 size: 14 residues. The CDR3 loop is CSARVGGHNEKLFF. The sequenced part of the CDR3 DNA is TGCAGTGCTAGAGTGGGGGGGCATAATGAAAAG.

Worth noting for this clone: The CDR3 goes on 3 residues after the read ends, and that part is filled in from the germline J gene. The chain is built from TRBV6-2 or TRBV6-3 and TRBJ2-3; a possible D gene is TRBD1 (6 bases). The CDR3 sequence is 13 residues long. Looked up from germline, CDR1 is MNHEY and CDR2 is SVGEGT. The sequenced CDR3 bases are TGTGCCAGCAGTACACAGGGTAGAGAGACG. This gives the protein CASSTQGRET. The whole CDR3 sequence reads CASSTQGRETQYF.